Following are 25 T cell receptor beta chains from one sample sequenced in a study of blood T cell repertoires in COVID-19 (dated by TCRdb to the early 2020s). The library was built by means of the immunoSEQ multiplex PCR assay. The clones in this table, taken by TCRdb from immuneACCESS, are in-frame only. Not every clone is retained; where verified, under half of the shortfall comes from an unresolved V gene, and the cause of the rest is unknown. The sample records 180,000 or so clones, roughly 88% of which are singletons. In total, the top ten clones hold around 6.3% of the sample. Material for sequencing was peripheral blood. The origin of the receptors is a woman in her 40s with COVID-19, enrolled during active disease.

Here the CDR3 reads CASSQLPAGVGNSPLHF. CDR3 bases: TGTGCCAGCAGCCAATTGCCGGCGGGGGTGGGTAATTCACCCCTCCACTTT. The chain has TRBV14 and TRBJ1-6; the D gene is possibly TRBD1 (5 bases). The germline CDR1 and CDR2 sequences are SGHDN and FVKESK. Deletions cut 2 bases from V and 6 bases from J, with 17 bases between. This CDR3 spans 17 amino acids. The variable domain in full, completed from reference TRBV14 and TRBJ1-6, reads EAGVTQFPSHSVIEKGQTVTLRCDPISGHDNLYWYRRVMGKEIKFLLHFVKESKQDESGMPNNRFLAERTGGTYSTLKVQPAELEDSGVYFCASSQLPAGVGNSPLHFGNGTRLTVT.

V and J are TRBV29-1 and TRBJ2-7; TRBD2 matches 8 bases. The CDR3 sequence is 15 residues long. Trimming took 4 bases from V and 2 from J; bases not matched to a gene: 10. Germline lookup yields CDR1 SQVTM and CDR2 ANQGSEA. CDR3 loop: CSVARTSGTTYEQYF. The CDR3 nucleotides are TGCAGCGTTGCCCGAACTAGCGGAACGACCTACGAGCAGTACTTC.

The gene calls are TRBV5-4 and TRBJ2-4; 10 bases match TRBD2. The CDR3 runs to 17 residues. Trimming removed 0 bases from V and 0 bases from J; junction bases left unmatched: 3. Germline values: CDR1 SGHNT, CDR2 YYREEE (reference sequence). The CDR3 DNA reads TGTGCCAGCAGCTTGGGGTTAGCGGGAGGAGCCAAAAACATTCAGTACTTC. Its translation is CASSLGLAGGAKNIQYF.

This chain joins TRBV28 and TRBJ1-5; D is undetermined. CDR1 and CDR2 from the germline V gene are MDHEN and SYDVKM. V was trimmed by 4 bases and J by 7 bases, leaving 5 bases between them. The CDR3 spans 11 residues. The CDR3 DNA follows: TGTGCCAGCAGTTCTCCCCAGCCCCAGCATTTT. This codes for CASSSPQPQHF.

The CDR3 DNA reads as TGTGCCAGCAGTTACGAGAACAGCGGGGACACTGAAGCTTTCTTT. This codes for CASSYENSGDTEAFF. The chain uses TRBV6-5 and TRBJ1-1; D remains unclear. This CDR3 contains 15 residues. V lost 2 bases, J lost 3 bases, and 13 bases lay in between. Germline assignment: CDR1 MNHEY and CDR2 SVGAGI.

This clone has more than one count but fewer than ten. J is TRBJ1-5 and V is TRBV28; D uncertain. Germline CDR1 is MDHEN and CDR2 is SYDVKM. With 3 bases removed from V and 2 bases from J, the gap between germline ends came to 11 bases. This CDR3 contains 15 residues. CDR3 in amino acids: CASSFRHTGNQPQHF. The CDR3 DNA is TGTGCCAGCAGTTTCCGACATACAGGCAATCAGCCCCAGCATTTT.

V gene TRBV19 combines with J gene TRBJ1-2; no reliable D call. CDR3 size: 12 residues. V shed 5 bases and J shed 5 bases, with 9 bases lying between them. Germline CDR1 is LNHDA and CDR2 is SQIVND (reference sequence). The CDR3 region has the DNA TGTGCCAGTAGTGGGCTGAGTTATGGCTACACCTTC. It codes for CASSGLSYGYTF. The whole variable domain, remainder taken from reference TRBV19 and TRBJ1-2, is DGGITQSPKYLFRKEGQNVTLSCEQNLNHDAMYWYRQDPGQGLRLIYYSQIVNDFQKGDIAEGYSVSREKKESFPLTVTSAQKNPTAFYLCASSGLSYGYTFGSGTRLTVV.

The chain recombines TRBV28 with TRBJ1-1, with D uncertain. The CDR3 is 14 residues long. V was shortened by 3 bases and J by 0 bases, with 8 bases between the two germline ends. Germline assignment: CDR1 MDHEN and CDR2 SYDVKM. CDR3: CASSLGHMNTEAFF. The CDR3 region has the DNA TGTGCCAGCAGTTTGGGCCATATGAACACTGAAGCTTTCTTT.

This sequence joins TRBV10-3 and TRBJ1-1; D gene unclear. Germline V gene lookup returns CDR1 ENHRY and CDR2 SYGVKD. Trimming took 2 bases from V and 1 from J, leaving 8 bases between them. The CDR3 has 14 residues. CDR3 DNA sequence: TGTGCCATCAGTGAGAGAGACAAGAACACTGAAGCTTTCTTT. This codes for CAISERDKNTEAFF.

This chain links TRBV4-2 with TRBJ1-5; D is possibly TRBD1 (6 bases). The V end lost 0 bases, the J end lost 9 bases, and 12 bases lay between the germline ends. Germline V gene lookup returns CDR1 LGHNA and CDR2 YNFKEQ. The CDR3 contains 14 residues. The CDR3 sequence is CASSQDRTAWPQHF. In nucleotides, the CDR3 is TGTGCCAGCAGCCAAGATAGGACAGCCTGGCCCCAGCATTTT.

This clone was detected only once. This chain joins TRBV5-1 and TRBJ2-3; 7 bases are shared with TRBD2. The ends lost 4 bases at V and 3 bases at J; junction bases unmatched: 11. CDR1 and CDR2 (germline): SGHRS, YFSETQ. CDR3 size: 16 residues. CDR3 nucleotides: TGCGCCAGCAGCGCCACTAGCGTAAGACGAACAGATACGCAGTATTTT. Translation gives CASSATSVRRTDTQYF.

The rearrangement joins TRBV5-4 to TRBJ2-4; tentative D call: TRBD2 (5 bases). The V end lost 0 bases, the J end lost 6 bases, and 10 bases lay between the germline ends. The CDR3 is 14 residues long. Germline loops: CDR1 SGHNT, CDR2 YYREEE (reference sequence). The CDR3 DNA reads as TGTGCCAGCAGCTTGGACCTGGAGGTAAACATTCAGTACTTC. Translating it yields CASSLDLEVNIQYF.

The chain links TRBV6-5 to TRBJ2-1; maybe TRBD1 (5 bases). Trimming took 2 bases from V and 7 from J, leaving 9 bases between them. The CDR3 runs 13 residues. Per the germline V gene, CDR1 is MNHEY and CDR2 is SVGAGI. The CDR3 spells CASSYARANEQFF. DNA of the CDR3: TGTGCCAGCAGTTACGCCAGGGCAAATGAGCAGTTCTTC.

This sequence joins TRBV29-1 and TRBJ1-2; the D gene is possibly TRBD1 (5 bases). V dropped 3 bases and J dropped 2 bases, with 7 bases sitting between them. The CDR3 consists of 12 residues. Germline values: CDR1 SQVTM, CDR2 ANQGSEA. Written as DNA, the CDR3 is TGCAGCGTTGATTGGGGCAACTATGGCTACACCTTC. Its translation is CSVDWGNYGYTF. The full variable domain, its missing parts supplied by reference TRBV29-1 and TRBJ1-2, is SAVISQKPSRDICQRGTSLTIQCQVDSQVTMMFWYRQQPGQSLTLIATANQGSEATYESGFVIDKFPISRPNLTFSTLTVSNMSPEDSSIYLCSVDWGNYGYTFGSGTRLTVV.

About this clone itself: Within the sample, other DNA sequences also encode this same CDR3. The CDR3 reads CSVAFDRPLSYGYTF. The DNA of the CDR3 is TGCAGCGTTGCCTTCGACAGGCCTCTATCCTATGGCTACACCTTC. This chain joins TRBV29-1 and TRBJ1-2, with D possibly being TRBD1 (6 bases). In germline, CDR1 is SQVTM, CDR2 ANQGSEA. The CDR3 extends over 15 amino acids. The V end was cut by 4 bases, the J end by 4 bases, with 19 bases between.

The J gene is TRBJ2-2, the V gene TRBV9; D gene ambiguous. Germline V lookup: CDR1 SGDLS, CDR2 YYNGEE. This CDR3 contains 16 residues. Trimming removed 0 bases at V and 3 bases at J, with 12 bases between. In DNA, the CDR3 is TGTGCCAGCAGCGTAGGGCTTGCAGACTACACCGGGGAGCTGTTTTTT. As protein: CASSVGLADYTGELFF.

The chain links TRBV7-9 to TRBJ1-2; 7 bases line up with TRBD1. In germline, CDR1 is SEHNR, CDR2 FQNEAQ (reference sequence). This CDR3 comprises 16 residues. Losses at the gene ends were 5 bases for V and 0 bases for J; bases not matched to a gene: 9. CDR3 region: CASSVGRDSANYGYTF. The CDR3 bases are TGTGCCAGCAGCGTCGGCCGGGACAGCGCTAACTATGGCTACACCTTC. The variable domain in full, with the rest retrieved from reference TRBV7-9 and TRBJ1-2, is DTGVSQNPRHKITKRGQNVTFRCDPISEHNRLYWYRQTLGQGPEFLTYFQNEAQLEKSRLLSDRFSAERPKGSFSTLEIQRTEQGDSAMYLCASSVGRDSANYGYTFGSGTRLTVV.

The CDR3 region is CASSELAASSNEQFF. CDR3 DNA: TGTGCCAGCAGTGAATTAGCTGCTAGCTCCAATGAGCAGTTCTTC. This chain links TRBV6-1 with TRBJ2-1; tentative D call: TRBD2 (5 bases). With 2 bases removed from V and 6 bases from J, the gap between germline ends came to 14 bases. Germline lookup yields CDR1 MNHNS and CDR2 SASEGT. The CDR3 spans 15 residues.

V usage is TRBV24-1 and J usage is TRBJ1-2; no clear D gene. CDR1 and CDR2 from the germline V gene are KGHDR and SFDVKD. V lost 4 bases to trimming and J lost 4 bases, with 9 bases between them. The CDR3 covers 13 residues. As DNA, the CDR3 is TGTGCCACCAGTGAAGGAGGTACCTATGGCTACACCTTC. Translation gives CATSEGGTYGYTF.

This chain connects TRBV28 to TRBJ2-4; D gene uncertain. Trimming took off 6 bases at V and 2 bases at J, with 17 bases between the two ends. Germline CDR1 and CDR2: MDHEN and SYDVKM. The CDR3 is 16 residues long. CDR3 protein: CASSPSSVGSKNIQYF. The CDR3 DNA sequence: TGTGCCAGCAGCCCCTCCAGCGTCGGGTCCAAAAACATTCAGTACTTC.

The chain employs TRBV28 and TRBJ1-6, with TRBD1 identical over 8 bases. V dropped 6 bases and J dropped 10; count of bases not matched to a gene: 11. The length of the CDR3 is 15 residues. Germline CDR1 MDHEN, CDR2 SYDVKM. CDR3 bases: TGTGCCAGCAGCACCTGGACAGGGATCGGGTCACCCCTCCACTTT. As protein: CASSTWTGIGSPLHF.

The chain links TRBV7-3 to TRBJ2-3; D is unclear. V was clipped by 5 bases and J by 4 bases, with 10 bases between them. This CDR3 spans 13 amino acids. Germline loops: CDR1 SGHTA, CDR2 FQGTGA. CDR3 in amino acids: CASSRSGPDTQYF. CDR3 in DNA: TGTGCCAGCAGCCGTTCTGGCCCAGATACGCAGTATTTT.

V is TRBV10-1 and J is TRBJ1-1, with D possibly TRBD1 on 5 matching bases. V lost 0 bases, J lost 1 base, and 15 bases lay in between. The CDR3 spans 17 residues. Germline-derived CDR1 and CDR2 are WNHNN and SYGVQD (reference sequence). CDR3 protein: CASSESHRLTANTEAFF. CDR3 coding DNA: TGCGCCAGCAGTGAGTCCCACAGGCTGACGGCGAACACTGAAGCTTTCTTT.

The chain joins TRBV28 to TRBJ1-1; D perhaps matches TRBD1 (6 bases). Germline V gene data show CDR1 as MDHEN and CDR2 as SYDVKM. The germline V and J ends were trimmed by 3 bases and 0 bases, with 14 bases remaining between them. This CDR3 is 16 amino acids long. For the CDR3, the DNA is TGTGCCAGCAGTTTCCCACAGGGTACCTTGAACACTGAAGCTTTCTTT. Its protein product is CASSFPQGTLNTEAFF.

The chain combines TRBV11-2 with TRBJ2-7, with D unresolved. V was pared by 1 base and J by 4 bases, with 8 bases between. There are 13 residues in the CDR3. Germline CDR1 is SGHAT and CDR2 is FQNNGV. The CDR3: CASSLGPVYEQYF. In DNA, the CDR3 is TGTGCCAGCAGCTTAGGTCCGGTTTACGAGCAGTACTTC. Full variable domain (missing parts from reference TRBV11-2 and TRBJ2-7): EAGVAQSPRYKIIEKRQSVAFWCNPISGHATLYWYQQILGQGPKLLIQFQNNGVVDDSQLPKDRFSAERLKGVDSTLKIQPAKLEDSAVYLCASSLGPVYEQYFGPGTRLTVT.